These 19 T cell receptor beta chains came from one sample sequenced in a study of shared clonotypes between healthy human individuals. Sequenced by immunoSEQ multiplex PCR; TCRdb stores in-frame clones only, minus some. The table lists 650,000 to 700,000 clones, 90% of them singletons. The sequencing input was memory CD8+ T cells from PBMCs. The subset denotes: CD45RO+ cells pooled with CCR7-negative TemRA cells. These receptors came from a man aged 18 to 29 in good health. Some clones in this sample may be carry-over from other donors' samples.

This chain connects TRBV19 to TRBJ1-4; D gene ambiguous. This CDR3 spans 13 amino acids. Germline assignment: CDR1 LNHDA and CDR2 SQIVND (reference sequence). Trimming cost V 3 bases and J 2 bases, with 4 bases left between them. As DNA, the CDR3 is TGTGCCAGTAGTATCATGACTAATGAAAAACTGTTTTTT. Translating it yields CASSIMTNEKLFF.

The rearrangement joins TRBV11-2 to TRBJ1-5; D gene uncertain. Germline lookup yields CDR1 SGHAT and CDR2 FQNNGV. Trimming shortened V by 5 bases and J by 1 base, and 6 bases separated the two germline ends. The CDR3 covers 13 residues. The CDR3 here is CASSQTSNQPQHF. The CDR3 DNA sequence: TGTGCCAGCAGCCAAACGAGCAATCAGCCCCAGCATTTT. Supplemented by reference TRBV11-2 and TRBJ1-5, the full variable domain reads EAGVAQSPRYKIIEKRQSVAFWCNPISGHATLYWYQQILGQGPKLLIQFQNNGVVDDSQLPKDRFSAERLKGVDSTLKIQPAKLEDSAVYLCASSQTSNQPQHFGDGTRLSIL.

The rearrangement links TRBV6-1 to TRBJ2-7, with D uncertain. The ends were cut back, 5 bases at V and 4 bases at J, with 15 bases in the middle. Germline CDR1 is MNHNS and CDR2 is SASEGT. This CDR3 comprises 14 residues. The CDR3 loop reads CASSFTIPKYEQYF. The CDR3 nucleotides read TGTGCCAGCAGTTTCACGATCCCGAAGTACGAGCAGTACTTC.

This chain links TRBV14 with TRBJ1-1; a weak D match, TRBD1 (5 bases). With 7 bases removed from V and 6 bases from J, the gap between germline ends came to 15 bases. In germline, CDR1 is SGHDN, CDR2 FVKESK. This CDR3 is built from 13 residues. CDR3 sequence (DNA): TGTGCCAGCAAGGAGTGGGACTACGCTGAAGCTTTCTTT. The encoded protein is CASKEWDYAEAFF.

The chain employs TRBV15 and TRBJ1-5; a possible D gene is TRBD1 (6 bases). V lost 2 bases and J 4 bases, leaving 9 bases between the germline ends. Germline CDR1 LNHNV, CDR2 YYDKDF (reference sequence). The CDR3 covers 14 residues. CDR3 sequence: CATSRPQGNQPQHF. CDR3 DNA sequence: TGTGCCACCAGCAGACCACAGGGAAATCAGCCCCAGCATTTT.

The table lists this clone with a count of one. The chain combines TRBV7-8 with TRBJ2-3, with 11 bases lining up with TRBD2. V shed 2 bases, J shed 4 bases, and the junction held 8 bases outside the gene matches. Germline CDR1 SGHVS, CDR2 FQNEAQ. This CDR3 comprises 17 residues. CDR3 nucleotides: TGTGCCAGCAGCTTAACCTTACTAGCGGGAGAGGCAGATACGCAGTATTTT. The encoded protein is CASSLTLLAGEADTQYF.

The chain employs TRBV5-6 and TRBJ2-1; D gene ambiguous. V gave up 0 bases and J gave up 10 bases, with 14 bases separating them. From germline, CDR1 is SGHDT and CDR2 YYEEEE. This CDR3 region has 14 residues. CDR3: CASSLVGGPAEQFF. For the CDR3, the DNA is TGTGCCAGCAGCTTGGTTGGCGGACCAGCGGAGCAGTTCTTC.

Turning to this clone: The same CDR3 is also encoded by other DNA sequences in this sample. The CDR3 DNA is TGCAGCGTTTGGGGTCAGGGGTTACCCGGGCGGGGCACTGAAGCTTTCTTT. This gives the protein CSVWGQGLPGRGTEAFF. The chain employs TRBV29-1 and TRBJ1-1, with D perhaps TRBD1 (6 bases). The CDR3 loop spans 17 amino acids. Trimming left V 5 bases short and J 4 bases short, with 26 bases between. The germline gives CDR1 SQVTM, CDR2 ANQGSEA. Filled out from reference TRBV29-1 and TRBJ1-1, the complete variable domain reads SAVISQKPSRDICQRGTSLTIQCQVDSQVTMMFWYRQQPGQSLTLIATANQGSEATYESGFVIDKFPISRPNLTFSTLTVSNMSPEDSSIYLCSVWGQGLPGRGTEAFFGQGTRLTVV.

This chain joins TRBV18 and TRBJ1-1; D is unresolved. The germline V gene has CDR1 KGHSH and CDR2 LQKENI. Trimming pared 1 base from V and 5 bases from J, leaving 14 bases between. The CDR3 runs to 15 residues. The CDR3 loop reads CASSPLSGTRTEAFF. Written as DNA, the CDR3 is TGTGCCAGCTCACCACTCTCGGGAACAAGGACTGAAGCTTTCTTT.

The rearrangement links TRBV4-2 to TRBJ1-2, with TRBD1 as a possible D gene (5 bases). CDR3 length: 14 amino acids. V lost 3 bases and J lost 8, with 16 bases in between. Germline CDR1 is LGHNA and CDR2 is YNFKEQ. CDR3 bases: TGTGCCAGCAGCCACCTGGAAGGTCCAGGGGGCTACACCTTC. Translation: CASSHLEGPGGYTF.

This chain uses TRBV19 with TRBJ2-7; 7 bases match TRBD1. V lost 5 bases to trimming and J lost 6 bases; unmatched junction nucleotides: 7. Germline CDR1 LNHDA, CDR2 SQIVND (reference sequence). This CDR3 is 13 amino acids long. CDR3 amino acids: CASSAYRGLEQYF. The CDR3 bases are TGTGCCAGTAGTGCATACAGGGGTCTCGAGCAGTACTTC.

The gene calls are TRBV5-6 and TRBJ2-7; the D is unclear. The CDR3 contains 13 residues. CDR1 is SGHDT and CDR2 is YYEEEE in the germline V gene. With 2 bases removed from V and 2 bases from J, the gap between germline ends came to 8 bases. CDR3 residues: CASSFLDPYEQYF. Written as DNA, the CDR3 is TGTGCCAGCAGCTTTCTGGATCCCTACGAGCAGTACTTC.

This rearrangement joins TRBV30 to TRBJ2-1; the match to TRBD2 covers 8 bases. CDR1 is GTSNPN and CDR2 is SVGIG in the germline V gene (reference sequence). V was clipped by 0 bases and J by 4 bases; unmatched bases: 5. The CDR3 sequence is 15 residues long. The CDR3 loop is CAWSVKRELYNEQFF. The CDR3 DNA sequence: TGTGCCTGGAGTGTTAAGCGGGAGTTGTACAATGAGCAGTTCTTC.

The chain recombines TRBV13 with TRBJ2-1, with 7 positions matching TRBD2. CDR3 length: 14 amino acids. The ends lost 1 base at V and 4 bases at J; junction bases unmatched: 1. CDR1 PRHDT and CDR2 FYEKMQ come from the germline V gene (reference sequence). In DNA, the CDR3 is TGTGCCAGCAGCTTAGAGCGGGATTACAATGAGCAGTTCTTC. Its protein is CASSLERDYNEQFF.

CDR3 sequence (DNA): TGCAGCGTTGACAGACCGAACACCGGGGAGCTGTTTTTT. Translating it yields CSVDRPNTGELFF. The chain carries TRBV29-1 and TRBJ2-2; D is uncertain. Trimming left V 3 bases short and J 0 bases short, with 5 bases between. The CDR3 covers 13 residues. CDR1 and CDR2 from the germline V gene are SQVTM and ANQGSEA.

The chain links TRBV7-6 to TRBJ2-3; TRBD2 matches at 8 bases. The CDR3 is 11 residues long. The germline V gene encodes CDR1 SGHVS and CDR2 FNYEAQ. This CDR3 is CAAGVGDTQYF. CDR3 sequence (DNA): TGTGCAGCGGGAGTAGGAGATACGCAGTATTTT.

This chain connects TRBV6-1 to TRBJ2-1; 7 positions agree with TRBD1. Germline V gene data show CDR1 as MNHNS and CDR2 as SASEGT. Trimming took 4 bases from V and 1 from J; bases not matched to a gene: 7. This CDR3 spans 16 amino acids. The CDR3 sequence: CASSARQGSSYNEQFF. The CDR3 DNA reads TGTGCCAGCAGTGCGAGACAGGGCTCTTCCTACAATGAGCAGTTCTTC.

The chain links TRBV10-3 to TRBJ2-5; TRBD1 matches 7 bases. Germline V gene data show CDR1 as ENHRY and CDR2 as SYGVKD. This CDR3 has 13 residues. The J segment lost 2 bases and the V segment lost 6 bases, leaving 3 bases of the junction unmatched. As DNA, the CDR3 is TGTGCCATCAGACGGGACAGACAAGAGACCCAGTACTTC. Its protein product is CAIRRDRQETQYF.

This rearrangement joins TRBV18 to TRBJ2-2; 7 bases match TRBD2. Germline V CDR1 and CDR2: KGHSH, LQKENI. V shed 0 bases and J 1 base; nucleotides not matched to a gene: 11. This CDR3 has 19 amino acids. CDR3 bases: TGTGCCAGCTCACCACCGGCTTATCTAGCGGTTCAGAACACCGGGGAGCTGTTTTTT. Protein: CASSPPAYLAVQNTGELFF.